The source of this T cell receptor (beta chain) is a study of T cell repertoires in cytomegalovirus infection. About the research overall: Recently identified HLA-C-restricted CMV epitopes and well-studied HLA-B-restricted CMV epitopes were used by the study. Public TCR beta signatures provided an indication of both CMV infection and a matching HLA type.

Germline assignment: CDR1 SEHNR and CDR2 FQNEAQ (reference sequence). The CDR3 loop spans 13 amino acids. The junction had 1 base not matched to a gene; V was cut back by 4 bases and J by 6 bases. This clonotype has only one observation. Its specificity is not known. TCRdb passed the reads through MiXCR, listing each CDR3 protein once. This table holds approximately 76,000 distinct CDR3 sequences, roughly 39% found once. Findings and caveats of the study: The ex vivo response was dominated by HLA-C-restricted CMV-specific TCR beta clonotypes. Summed public TCR beta family frequency identified CMV carriers bearing the relevant HLA.

This TCR derives from a human donor in good health (CMV status not recorded). Some clones in this sample may be carry-over from other donors' samples. This specimen consisted of CD8+ T cells from cultured PBMCs, obtained from culture after CMV antigen stimulation. The chain uses TRBV7-9 and TRBJ2-2, with 8 bases that match TRBD1. The CDR3 bases are TGTGCCAGCAGCTCGACAGGGGCCGGGGAGCTGTTTTTT. Residues: CASSSTGAGELFF.